This entry lists 6 T cell receptor beta chains sequenced from one sample in a study of cytomegalovirus exposure and HLA in healthy donors. Data came from immunoSEQ multiplex PCR; TCRdb stores just in-frame clones and leaves some out. The data show about 75,000 clones, roughly 80% seen once. Sequences were obtained from PBMCs. These receptors were collected from a man aged 30-40 years in good health and CMV-seronegative.

The genes are TRBV5-1 and TRBJ1-4, with 7 bases matching TRBD1. CDR1 SGHRS and CDR2 YFSETQ come from the germline V gene. CDR3 length equals 15 residues. Unmatched junction bases numbered 5, after V lost 0 bases and J lost 6 bases. DNA for the CDR3: TGCGCCAGCAGCTTGGGGCCAGGGGGTGATGAAAAACTGTTTTTT. It specifies CASSLGPGGDEKLFF.

V usage is TRBV7-2 and J usage is TRBJ1-2; TRBD1 is a possible D gene (5 bases). There are 15 residues in the CDR3. Trimming took 7 bases from V and 6 from J, leaving 21 bases between them. Germline CDR1 is SGHTA and CDR2 is FQGNSA. DNA of the CDR3: TGTGCCAGCAACTCGGGACGGACTATGGTTAATGGCTACACCTTC. It translates to CASNSGRTMVNGYTF.

This chain joins TRBV27 and TRBJ2-7; D possibly corresponds to TRBD1 (6 bases). Looked up from germline, CDR1 is MNHEY and CDR2 is SMNVEV (reference sequence). This CDR3 is 13 amino acids long. V was trimmed by 6 bases and J by 4 bases, leaving 13 bases between them. CDR3 protein: CASSRAGVYEQYV. CDR3 in DNA: TGTGCCAGCAGCAGGGCAGGGGTGTACGAGCAGTACGTC.

The rearrangement links TRBV28 to TRBJ1-2; TRBD1 agrees at 9 bases. Germline V gene lookup returns CDR1 MDHEN and CDR2 SYDVKM. The CDR3 contains 15 residues. V lost 5 bases to trimming and J lost 4 bases; unmatched junction nucleotides: 8. CDR3: CASSIPGQGIYGYTF. The CDR3 DNA sequence: TGTGCCAGCAGTATCCCGGGACAGGGTATCTATGGCTACACCTTC.

This chain uses TRBV28 with TRBJ1-2; 7 nucleotides line up with TRBD1. Germline CDR1 is MDHEN and CDR2 is SYDVKM. The CDR3 is made up of 14 amino acids. V trimming: 5 bases; J trimming: 5 bases; junction bases outside the gene matches: 8. DNA for the CDR3: TGTGCCAGCAGTCGCCCGGGACAGCAATATGGCTACACCTTC. This translates into CASSRPGQQYGYTF.

This clone was seen once. Other DNA sequences in this sample translate to the same CDR3. This chain joins TRBV7-2 and TRBJ1-1; tentative D call: TRBD1 (6 bases). Germline lookup yields CDR1 SGHTA and CDR2 FQGNSA. The length of the CDR3 is 15 residues. The ends were cut back, 0 bases at V and 0 bases at J, with 8 bases in the middle. In nucleotides, the CDR3 is TGTGCCAGCAGCTTAGCCGGGACACTGAACACTGAAGCTTTCTTT. It yields the protein CASSLAGTLNTEAFF.